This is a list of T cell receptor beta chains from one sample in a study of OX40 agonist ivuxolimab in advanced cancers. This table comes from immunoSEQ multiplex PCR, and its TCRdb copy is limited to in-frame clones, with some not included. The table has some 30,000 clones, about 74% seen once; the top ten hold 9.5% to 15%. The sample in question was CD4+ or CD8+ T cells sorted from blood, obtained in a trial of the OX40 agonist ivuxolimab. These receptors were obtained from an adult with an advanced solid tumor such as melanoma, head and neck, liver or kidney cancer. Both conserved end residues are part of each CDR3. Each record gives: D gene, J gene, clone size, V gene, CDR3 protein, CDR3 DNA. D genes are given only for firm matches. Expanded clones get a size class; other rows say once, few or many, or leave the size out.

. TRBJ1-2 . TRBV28 CVTFPGSYGYTF TGTGTCACCTTCCCGGGGTCCTATGGCTACACCTTC
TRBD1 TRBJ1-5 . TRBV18 CASSGQDNQPQHF TGTGCCAGCTCGGGACAGGACAATCAGCCCCAGCATTTT
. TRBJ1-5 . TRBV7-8 CASSLPGWENQPQHF TGTGCCAGCAGCTTACCCGGGTGGGAGAATCAGCCCCAGCATTTT
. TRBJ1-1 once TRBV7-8 CASSLDKGSGTEAFF TGTGCCAGCAGCTTAGATAAGGGATCGGGAACTGAAGCTTTCTTT
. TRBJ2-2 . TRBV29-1 CSVYKNTGELFF TGCAGCGTTTACAAGAACACCGGGGAGCTGTTTTTT
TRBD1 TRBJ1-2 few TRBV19 CASTFPDRPFYGYTF TGTGCCAGTACCTTCCCGGACAGGCCCTTCTATGGCTACACCTTC
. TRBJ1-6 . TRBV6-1 CASRDFNSPLHF TGTGCCAGCAGAGATTTTAATTCACCCCTCCACTTT
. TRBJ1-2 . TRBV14 CASSQERGYYGYTF TGTGCCAGCAGCCAAGAACGGGGCTACTATGGCTACACCTTC
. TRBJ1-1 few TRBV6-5 CASSLSSRTEAFF TGTGCCAGCAGTCTGAGTAGTCGCACTGAAGCTTTCTTT
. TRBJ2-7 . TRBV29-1 CSVPGLQSYEQYF TGCAGCGTACCGGGACTGCAATCCTACGAGCAGTACTTC
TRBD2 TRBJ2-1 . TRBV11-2 CASSSTGTSSYNEQFF TGTGCCAGCAGCTCAACCGGGACTAGCTCTTACAATGAGCAGTTCTTC
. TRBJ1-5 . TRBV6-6 CASSYLGGPYQPQHF TGTGCCAGCAGTTACTTGGGGGGACCCTATCAGCCCCAGCATTTT
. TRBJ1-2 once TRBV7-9 CASSLEGGPYGYTF TGTGCCAGCAGCTTAGAGGGGGGCCCCTATGGCTACACCTTC
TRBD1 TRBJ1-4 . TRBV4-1 CASSQVGTAFREKLFF TGCGCCAGCAGCCAAGTCGGGACAGCCTTTCGGGAAAAACTGTTTTTT
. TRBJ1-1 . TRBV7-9 CASSLDGRGNTEAFF TGTGCCAGCAGCTTAGACGGTAGGGGGAACACTGAAGCTTTCTTT
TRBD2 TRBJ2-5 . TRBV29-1 CSVTGGVGRGTQYF TGCAGCGTTACGGGGGGGGTAGGGAGAGGGACCCAGTACTTC